This note documents a single T cell receptor (beta chain) sequence. The sample belongs to a study of blood T cell repertoires in COVID-19. Sequencing was performed with immunoSEQ multiplex PCR; in TCRdb, only in-frame clones are kept and a portion is missing. The data contain around 150,000 clones, 85% to 90% of them singletons. The CDR3 extends over 14 amino acids. V was pared by 3 bases and J by 7 bases, with 5 bases of the junction left unmatched. Germline-derived CDR1 and CDR2 are SEHNR and FQNEAQ (reference sequence). This chain uses TRBV7-9 with TRBJ2-1; 8 nucleotides agree with TRBD2. This clonotype originated in a woman in her 50s who had recovered from COVID-19. Specimen: PBMCs or T cells enriched from blood (not recorded which). The CDR3 region is CASSFGGGRNEQFF. CDR3 nucleotide sequence: TGTGCCAGCAGCTTCGGCGGGGGGAGGAATGAGCAGTTCTTC.